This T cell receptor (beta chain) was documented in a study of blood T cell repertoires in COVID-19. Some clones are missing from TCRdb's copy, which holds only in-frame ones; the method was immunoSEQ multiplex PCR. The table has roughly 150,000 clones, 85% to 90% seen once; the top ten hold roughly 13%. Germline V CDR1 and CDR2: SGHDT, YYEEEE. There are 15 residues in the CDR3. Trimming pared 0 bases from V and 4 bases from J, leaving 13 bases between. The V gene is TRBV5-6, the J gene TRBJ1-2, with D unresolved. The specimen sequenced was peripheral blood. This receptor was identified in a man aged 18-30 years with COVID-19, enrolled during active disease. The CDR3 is CASSLVIGRVYGYTF. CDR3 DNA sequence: TGTGCCAGCAGCTTGGTAATTGGTCGAGTCTATGGCTACACCTTC.